The sequence of this TCR beta chain was determined in a study of post-analysis software for immune sequencing data. Study information: The study covered relapsing-remitting, secondary progressive and progressive-relapsing courses of multiple sclerosis.

TCR beta cDNA libraries included unique molecular identifiers. Around 500,000 cDNA molecules were obtained from about 0.98 to 11 million T cells. From the PCR reads, TCRdb called clonotypes with MiXCR, one entry per CDR3 protein. The sample shows 700,000 to 900,000 distinct CDR3 sequences, 46% of them seen only once. The CDR3 contains 15 residues. The V gene lost 0 bases and the J gene lost 0 bases, with 9 bases spanning the gap. Germline CDR1 is MNHEY and CDR2 is SVGEGT. For this clonotype: The antigen remains undetermined.

General observations from the study: By F measure, samples from a shared preparation batch strongly co-clustered. The normalized Chao1 diversity of multiple sclerosis patients was significantly lower than that of controls. There were several TRBV segments more frequent in patients than controls, and TRBV5-6, TRBV5-1 and TRBV20-1 were among them.

The TCR comes from a girl between 5 and 17 years old with multiple sclerosis. V and J are TRBV6-2 or TRBV6-3 and TRBJ2-7; no clear D. The sequencing sample was made of blood. The CDR3 region has the DNA TGTGCCAGCAGTTACTCCGCTGCGACCTCCTACGAGCAGTACTTC. It specifies CASSYSAATSYEQYF.